The clone carrying this TCR beta chain was counted many times. Its antigen is currently unknown. This sample is drawn from a study of T-cell memory formation after mild COVID-19. For the study at large: There were largely donor-specific TCR clusters. Broader study findings: Whereas later expanders leaned CD4+, clones contracting day 15 to 85 showed a balanced CD4/CD8 makeup.

TCRdb passed the 5' RACE reads through MiXCR, listing each CDR3 protein once. The sample contains fewer than 650,000 distinct CDR3 sequences, roughly 17% of which appear only once. V dropped 2 bases and J dropped 8 bases, with 19 bases sitting between them. The CDR3 totals 16 residues. CDR1 is SGHAT and CDR2 is FQNNGV in the germline V gene. The sequencing input was PBMCs or a T cell subset sorted from them (not recorded which). This rearrangement joins TRBV11-2 to TRBJ2-1; no definite D call. This receptor was taken from an adult woman who had mild COVID-19 (a few samples of this study predate the infection). Cell type and time point are not known. The CDR3 sequence: CASSLKRTEKGDEQFF. The CDR3 coding sequence is TGTGCCAGCAGCTTAAAAAGGACGGAAAAGGGCGATGAGCAGTTCTTC.